This T cell receptor (beta chain) emerged from a study of T cell responses to AZD1222 COVID-19 vaccine. Study-wide results and caveats: Repertoire samples came only from after the peak T cell response. Elevations in Spike-specific TCR breadth and depth followed administration of two AZD1222 doses.

Samples with a second dose at about 4 or about 12 weeks were pooled together. As regards this clone: Its antigen remains unidentified.

Assay used: immunoSEQ multiplex PCR; TCRdb lists only in-frame clones, some missing. The data show around 130,000 clones, with about 88% seen just once and about 3% held by the top ten. The CDR3 is 13 amino acids. V was cut by 7 bases and J by 6 bases, with 18 bases left in between. Per the germline V gene, CDR1 is SQVTM and CDR2 is ANQGSEA. V gene TRBV29-1 combines with J gene TRBJ1-1; perhaps TRBD1 as D (5 bases). Sequenced here: peripheral blood, sampled 28 days after the second AZD1222 dose. This TCR derives from an adult who received the AZD1222 COVID-19 vaccine. CDR3 DNA sequence: TGCAGCGGGGGGTACGGCCAGGGTTCTGAAGCTTTCTTT. Amino acids: CSGGYGQGSEAFF.